These T cell receptor beta chains were read from a single sample in a study of early T cells in non-severe SARS-CoV-2 infection. TCRdb re-called the 5' RACE reads with MiXCR, one entry per CDR3 protein. The repertoire holds fewer than 35,000 distinct CDR3 sequences, with around 9% as singletons. Sequencing input: whole blood. Receptors were obtained from an adult who was a healthcare worker with PCR-confirmed SARS-CoV-2 infection or an uninfected control (not recorded which). Each CDR3 is given with its conserved first and last residue. Part of the rows lack a size; the others show once, few, many or a class for expanded clones.

>16|TRBV4-3|NA
CASSQEWAGLNTEAFF
>14|TRBV20-1|many
CSASQPGHSYEQYF
>14|TRBV6-5|few
CASSPEGGPYEQYF
>16|TRBV10-3|few
CAISEHSRTGNEKLFF
>13|TRBV20-1|medium-sized
CSAPAMGGETQYF
>17|TRBV11-3|many
CASSRRTFEGGYNEQFF
>13|TRBV7-2|many
CASSSQGTDEQFF
>14|TRBV20-1|NA
CSARGGGPGHEQFF
>16|TRBV5-8|NA
CASSFPGQRGLNIQYF
>14|TRBV7-2|many
CASSPMAGANVLTF
>14|TRBV24-1|few
CATSDQLATDTQYF
>18|TRBV27|many
CASSLSGLAGNIQETQYF
>15|TRBV5-1|NA
CASSQQGTSVEGYTF
>14|TRBV7-8|many
CASSFRLAPYEQYF
>17|TRBV15|many
CATSRESRGGTGNTIYF
>14|TRBV7-3|many
CASSYRTTSYEQYF
>14|TRBV11-1|many
CASSSRTRDEKLFF
>15|TRBV6-5|many
CASSTNRGLDTEAFF
>17|TRBV12-3/TRBV12-4|few
CASSQGGRSSGMETQYF
>16|TRBV5-5|NA
CASGSRIMIEGNEQYF
>13|TRBV7-6|many
CASSLMGGDEQFF
>13|TRBV24-1|few
CATSATATGELFF